Below, 29 T cell receptor beta chains from the same sample are listed, as sequenced in a study of breast tumors, draining lymph nodes, adjacent tissues. Axillary draining lymph nodes of breast cancer patients supplied the node samples. TCRdb passed the multiplex PCR reads through MiXCR, listing each CDR3 protein once. The table lists 150,000 to 200,000 distinct CDR3 sequences, 30% to 35% of them singletons. Sequencing used axillary lymph node tissue. Receptor source: a female donor with breast cancer. Some clones in this sample may be carry-over from other donors' samples.

As to this clonotype: An end of the junction differs from the germline gene, which may be a read error. The chain couples TRBV10-3 to TRBJ2-5, with D unclear. Germline V CDR1 and CDR2: ENHRY, SYGVKD. CDR3 length: 13 residues. The CDR3 DNA is TGTGCCTTCAGTGAGGAGCCCCAAGGGACCCAGTACTTC. It specifies CAFSEEPQGTQYF.

CDR3 sequence (DNA): TGTGCCAGCAGCTTAGTAGGCAGTCACCAAGAGACCCAGTACTTC. Its translation is CASSLVGSHQETQYF. This chain links TRBV7-2 with TRBJ2-5; D unresolved. CDR1 and CDR2 (germline): SGHTA, FQGNSA. With 1 base removed from V and 0 bases from J, the gap between germline ends came to 9 bases. The CDR3 is 15 amino acids.

This rearrangement joins TRBV5-6 to TRBJ2-2; D is undetermined. Trimming removed 4 bases from V and 5 bases from J, with 15 bases in between. From germline, CDR1 is SGHDT and CDR2 YYEEEE. There are 15 residues in the CDR3. The CDR3 here is CASSPDLEGTGELFF. The CDR3 coding sequence is TGTGCCAGCAGCCCCGATTTAGAAGGTACCGGGGAGCTGTTTTTT.

This clonotype came up many times. The rearrangement links TRBV6-5 to TRBJ2-1, with D possibly TRBD2 on 5 matching bases. V was pared by 5 bases and J by 6 bases, with 17 bases between. There are 15 residues in the CDR3. CDR1 MNHEY and CDR2 SVGAGI come from the germline V gene. The CDR3 region has the DNA TGTGCCAGCAGTCAAGGACTCCCGAAAAGCAATGAGCAGTTCTTC. Its protein is CASSQGLPKSNEQFF.

This clonotype was seen a single time. One end of the junction is discordant with germline, which a read error may explain. The genes are TRBV10-2 and TRBJ2-5; tentative D call: TRBD1 (5 bases). Germline lookup yields CDR1 WSHSY and CDR2 SAAADI. CDR3 size: 13 residues. The CDR3 protein is CASNVQLTGAQHF. The CDR3 DNA is TGCGCCAGCAACGTACAGCTAACTGGGGCCCAGCACTTC.

About this clonotype: This may stem from a read error, because a much larger clone lies one nucleotide away. The V and J genes are TRBV5-6 and TRBJ2-7; possible D gene TRBD2, 5 bases. This CDR3 has 13 amino acids. Germline V lookup: CDR1 SGHDT, CDR2 YYEEEE. V gave up 1 base and J gave up 5 bases, with 10 bases separating them. Here the CDR3 reads CASSLLAADEQYF. As DNA, the CDR3 is TGTGCCAGCAGCTTGCTAGCCGCCGACGAGCAGTACTTC.

This clonotype was found many times. The CDR3 region has the DNA TGTGCCAGCAGGGCTAGCGGCCCACGGCAGTTCTTC. Translated: CASRASGPRQFF. The chain employs TRBV7-2 and TRBJ2-1; TRBD2 matches 7 bases. The CDR3 contains 12 residues. Germline CDR1 and CDR2: SGHTA and FQGNSA. V lost 6 bases and J lost 12; bases outside the gene matches: 8. Complete variable domain (other parts from reference TRBV7-2 and TRBJ2-1): GAGVSQSPSNKVTEKGKDVELRCDPISGHTALYWYRQSLGQGLEFLIYFQGNSAPDKSGLPSDRFSAERTGGSVSTLTIQRTQQEDSAVYLCASRASGPRQFFGPGTRLTVL.

There are many counts of this clonotype. CDR3 sequence: CALKGYTF. The CDR3 DNA is TGTGCCCTGAAGGGCTACACCTTC. This chain joins TRBV30 and TRBJ1-2; no definite D call. The CDR3 totals 8 residues. Trimming left V 8 bases short and J 8 bases short, with 6 bases between. CDR1 is GTSNPN and CDR2 is SVGIG in the germline V gene (reference sequence).

The genes are TRBV9 and TRBJ2-3; tentative D call: TRBD1 (6 bases). The CDR3 has 16 residues. V lost 3 bases, J lost 11 bases, and 25 bases lay in between. Per germline, CDR1 SGDLS and CDR2 YYNGEE. The CDR3, as DNA: TGTGCCAGCAGCGCTCGCAGGGGTGCTTCCTACAATGAGCAGTATTTT. This translates into CASSARRGASYNEQYF.

This clonotype was observed at least ten times. The chain has TRBV6-1 and TRBJ2-2; 9 bases fit TRBD1. Germline CDR1 and CDR2: MNHNS and SASEGT. The V and J ends lost 6 bases and 3 bases, in that order; junction bases with no gene match: 8. This CDR3 has 16 amino acids. This CDR3 reads CASSGRQGVDTGELFF. CDR3 DNA: TGTGCCAGCAGCGGACGACAGGGGGTGGACACCGGGGAGCTGTTTTTT.

This clonotype was detected many times. J is TRBJ2-1 and V is TRBV20-1; 9 bases are a match to TRBD1. This CDR3 spans 16 amino acids. Germline loops: CDR1 DFQATT, CDR2 SNEGSKA (reference sequence). V shed 1 base and J 4 bases; nucleotides not matched to a gene: 8. CDR3 nucleotides: TGCAGTGCTAGAGGATGGGACAGGGCGGGATACAATGAGCAGTTCTTC. This sequence encodes CSARGWDRAGYNEQFF.

In this sample, this clonotype turned up many times. This chain's CDR3 is CASSQVAIAGVGEQYF. The CDR3 DNA is TGCGCCAGCAGCCAAGTAGCAATAGCGGGAGTTGGCGAGCAGTACTTC. This chain uses TRBV4-3 with TRBJ2-7, with 9 bases that match TRBD2. The CDR3 is 16 residues long. V gave up 1 base and J gave up 6 bases; unmatched junction bases: 10. Germline V gives CDR1 LGHNA, CDR2 YSLEER.

This clonotype was detected many times. The rearrangement joins TRBV20-1 to TRBJ2-5; D gene ambiguous. Per germline, CDR1 DFQATT and CDR2 SNEGSKA (reference sequence). The length of the CDR3 is 14 residues. CDR3 loop: CSTTPGRTQETQYF. CDR3 sequence (DNA): TGCAGCACCACCCCTGGACGGACCCAAGAGACCCAGTACTTC.

V gene TRBV30 combines with J gene TRBJ2-6; 7 nucleotides align to TRBD1. CDR3 size: 17 residues. Germline values: CDR1 GTSNPN, CDR2 SVGIG (reference sequence). V lost 0 bases, J lost 0 bases, and 5 bases stayed unmatched. The CDR3 spells CAWSVPTGISGANVLTF. CDR3 bases: TGTGCCTGGAGTGTACCGACAGGGATCTCTGGGGCCAACGTCCTGACTTTC. Full variable domain (missing parts from reference TRBV30 and TRBJ2-6): SQTIHQWPATLVQPVGSPLSLECTVEGTSNPNLYWYRQAAGRGLQLLFYSVGIGQISSEVPQNLSASRPQDRQFILSSKKLLLSDSGFYLCAWSVPTGISGANVLTFGAGSRLTVL.

This clonotype has a count of ten or more. The J gene is TRBJ1-5, the V gene TRBV19, with a possible D match to TRBD1 (5 bases). Germline V gives CDR1 LNHDA, CDR2 SQIVND (reference sequence). CDR3 length: 14 amino acids. With 3 bases removed from V and 3 bases from J, the gap between germline ends came to 9 bases. The CDR3 sequence: CASSMPGLNQPQHF. Written as DNA, the CDR3 is TGTGCCAGTAGTATGCCGGGGCTCAATCAGCCCCAGCATTTT.

The chain joins TRBV10-3 to TRBJ1-1, with D hard to call. This CDR3 comprises 15 residues. CDR1 ENHRY and CDR2 SYGVKD come from the germline V gene. Trimming stripped 3 bases from V and 0 bases from J, with 11 bases between. In DNA, the CDR3 is TGTGCCATCAGTGAAGGGCAGTCCCTGAACACTGAAGCTTTCTTT. Its translation: CAISEGQSLNTEAFF.

This clonotype has at least ten counts. J is TRBJ2-5 and V is TRBV5-1; D possibly corresponds to TRBD1 (5 bases). The CDR3 runs 15 residues. Trimming pared 0 bases from V and 4 bases from J, leaving 13 bases between. Germline lookup yields CDR1 SGHRS and CDR2 YFSETQ. The CDR3 coding sequence is TGCGCCAGCAGCTTGGGGCAGGGTGCTGGAGAGACCCAGTACTTC. The encoded protein is CASSLGQGAGETQYF.

This clonotype was seen ten or more times. This rearrangement joins TRBV6-2 or TRBV6-3 to TRBJ2-2; D not resolved. Germline CDR1 is MNHEY and CDR2 is SVGEGT. Trimming removed 2 bases from V and 6 bases from J, with 1 base in between. This CDR3 spans 11 amino acids. The CDR3 spells CASSYPGELFF. CDR3 nucleotide sequence: TGTGCCAGCAGTTACCCCGGGGAGCTGTTTTTT.

CDR3 region: CARAGVPNYEQFF. The CDR3 DNA sequence: TGTGCCAGGGCAGGGGTACCTAACTATGAGCAGTTCTTC. The chain has TRBV7-3 and TRBJ2-1; a possible D gene is TRBD1 (6 bases). In germline, CDR1 is SGHTA, CDR2 FQGTGA. The CDR3 runs to 13 residues. V lost 9 bases and J lost 8, with 17 bases in between.

This clonotype was seen at least ten times. The rearrangement joins TRBV27 to TRBJ1-4; D gene uncertain. Germline V CDR1 and CDR2: MNHEY, SMNVEV (reference sequence). V dropped 0 bases and J dropped 3 bases, with 5 bases sitting between them. The CDR3 is 14 amino acids. This CDR3 reads CASSLSEANEKLFF. The CDR3 DNA reads TGTGCCAGCAGTTTATCGGAGGCTAATGAAAAACTGTTTTTT.

V gene TRBV6-4 combines with J gene TRBJ1-3, with a tentative D call TRBD1 (6 bases). The V end lost 4 bases, the J end lost 0 bases, and 22 bases lay between the germline ends. Germline V gene sequence: CDR1 MRHNA, CDR2 SNTAGT. This CDR3 has 19 amino acids. The CDR3 nucleotides read TGTGCCAGCAGTGCCCAACTAGCGGGGGGGCCTAACTCTGGAAACACCATATATTTT. Encoded protein: CASSAQLAGGPNSGNTIYF.

The rearrangement joins TRBV24-1 to TRBJ1-6; 7 bases line up with TRBD1. Looked up from germline, CDR1 is KGHDR and CDR2 is SFDVKD. The CDR3 is 14 amino acids. V lost 12 bases and J lost 9; bases outside the gene matches: 13. The CDR3 reads CALGMRGPVSPLHF. The DNA for the CDR3 is TGTGCCCTCGGGATGAGGGGGCCTGTTTCACCCCTCCACTTT.

Ten or more counts support this clonotype. The rearrangement joins TRBV20-1 to TRBJ2-7, with 7 bases fitting TRBD2. Germline V CDR1 and CDR2: DFQATT, SNEGSKA (reference sequence). The CDR3 runs to 14 residues. Unmatched junction bases numbered 11, after V lost 6 bases and J lost 3 bases. CDR3 bases: TGCAGTGCCCGTACTATGGGGGAGGGCTACGAGCAGTACTTC. Protein product: CSARTMGEGYEQYF.

Ten or more counts support this clonotype. V is TRBV28 and J is TRBJ2-7; D might be TRBD1 or TRBD2, each matching 5 bases. The V end lost 3 bases, the J end lost 6 bases, and 9 bases lay between the germline ends. The CDR3 loop spans 12 amino acids. Germline CDR1 and CDR2: MDHEN and SYDVKM. CDR3 in DNA: TGTGCCAGCAGTTTCTCGGGGCTCGAGCAGTACTTC. It is translated as CASSFSGLEQYF.

There are many counts of this clonotype. The chain carries TRBV12-3 or TRBV12-4 and TRBJ2-6; D tentatively fits TRBD1 or TRBD2 (5 bases each). The CDR3 contains 16 residues. Trimming took off 6 bases at V and 2 bases at J, with 14 bases between the two ends. The chain's CDR3 is CASRPEAGTGANVLTF. DNA for the CDR3: TGTGCCAGCAGACCGGAGGCAGGGACTGGGGCCAACGTCCTGACTTTC.

This clonotype was counted a single time. An end of the junction differs from the germline gene, which may be a read error. The chain recombines TRBV2 with TRBJ2-3; possibly TRBD2 for D (6 bases). Germline loops: CDR1 SNHLY, CDR2 FYNNEI. The CDR3 has 10 residues. The CDR3 nucleotides are TGTGCCAGCAGTTTGGGGGGAGAGCGGTTT. This gives the protein CASSLGGERF.

This clonotype was observed many times. V usage is TRBV12-3 or TRBV12-4 and J usage is TRBJ2-3, with 8 bases aligning to TRBD2. V dropped 4 bases and J dropped 5; count of bases not matched to a gene: 5. The CDR3 sequence is 14 residues long. The DNA of the CDR3 is TGTGCCAGCAGTTCCGGGGGGGCTGGAGATACGCAGTATTTT. The encoded protein is CASSSGGAGDTQYF.

This chain links TRBV6-1 with TRBJ2-3; 10 bases map to TRBD2. The CDR3 sequence is 15 residues long. Losses at the gene ends were 6 bases for V and 4 bases for J; bases not matched to a gene: 7. CDR1 and CDR2 from the germline V gene are MNHNS and SASEGT. Here the CDR3 reads CASSPLAGIADTQYF. The CDR3 coding sequence is TGTGCCAGCAGCCCACTAGCGGGGATCGCAGATACGCAGTATTTT.

About this clonotype: At one end, the junction sequence differs from germline, possibly due to a read error. The chain combines TRBV9 with TRBJ2-3, with 7 bases lining up with TRBD2. The CDR3 runs 16 residues. Germline CDR1 reads SGDLS; CDR2 reads YYNGEE. The CDR3 DNA follows: TGTGCCAGCAGCCCAAGGGAGGGAAGATTCACAGATACGCAGTATTTC. It codes for CASSPREGRFTDTQYF.